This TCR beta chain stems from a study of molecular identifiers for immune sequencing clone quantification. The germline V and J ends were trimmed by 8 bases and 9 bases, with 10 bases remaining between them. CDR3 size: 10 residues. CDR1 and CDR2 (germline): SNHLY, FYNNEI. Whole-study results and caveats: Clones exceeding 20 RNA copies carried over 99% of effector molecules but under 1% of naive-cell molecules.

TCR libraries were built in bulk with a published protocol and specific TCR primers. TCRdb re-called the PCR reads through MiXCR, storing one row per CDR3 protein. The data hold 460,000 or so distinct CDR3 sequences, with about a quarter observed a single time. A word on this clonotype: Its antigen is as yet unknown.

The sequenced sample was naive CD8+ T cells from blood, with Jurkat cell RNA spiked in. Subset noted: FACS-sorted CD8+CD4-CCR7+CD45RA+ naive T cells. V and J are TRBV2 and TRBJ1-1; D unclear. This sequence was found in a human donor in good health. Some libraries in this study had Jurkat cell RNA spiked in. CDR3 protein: CASHQIQAFF. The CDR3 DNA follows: TGTGCCAGCCATCAAATACAAGCTTTCTTT.